These 17 T cell receptor beta chains originate from one sample sequenced in a study of CD8+CD57+ T cells in acquired aplastic anemia. Researchers used genomic DNA as the template to profile TCR beta VDJ and CDR3. TCRdb recomputed calls from the reads with MiXCR, one row per CDR3 protein. The table lists some 220,000 distinct CDR3 sequences, approximately 35% of them singletons. Sample: sorted CD4+, CD8+, or CD8+CD57+ T cells (not recorded which) from PBMCs. The receptors derive from a human donor in good health, serving as a control.

There are a few counts of this clonotype. This chain joins TRBV7-2 and TRBJ2-3; 7 nucleotides align to TRBD2. The CDR3 length is 16 residues. Germline V gene sequence: CDR1 SGHTA, CDR2 FQGNSA. Trimming took 0 bases from V and 2 from J; bases not matched to a gene: 5. DNA of the CDR3: TGTGCCAGCAGCTTAGCGCCAGCGGGGTACACAGATACGCAGTATTTT. This encodes CASSLAPAGYTDTQYF. Using reference TRBV7-2 and TRBJ2-3 for the parts outside the CDR3, the full variable domain is GAGVSQSPSNKVTEKGKDVELRCDPISGHTALYWYRQSLGQGLEFLIYFQGNSAPDKSGLPSDRFSAERTGGSVSTLTIQRTQQEDSAVYLCASSLAPAGYTDTQYFGPGTRLTVL.

The chain recombines TRBV7-2 with TRBJ2-1; 7 bases fit TRBD1. The V gene's germline CDR1 is SGHTA and CDR2 FQGNSA. The junction had 9 bases not matched to a gene; V was cut back by 2 bases and J by 5 bases. The CDR3 runs to 16 residues. CDR3 bases: TGTGCCAGCAGCTTAATAGGGGGCCTGGGCCACAATGAGCAGTTCTTC. Its translation is CASSLIGGLGHNEQFF.

V is TRBV20-1 and J is TRBJ1-1; D is perhaps TRBD1 (5 bases). Trimming pared 7 bases from V and 5 bases from J, leaving 14 bases between. The CDR3 has 12 residues. Germline CDR1 is DFQATT and CDR2 is SNEGSKA (reference sequence). CDR3 DNA: TGCAGTGTTAGTGGGGGAATGACTGAAGCTTTCTTT. Its protein is CSVSGGMTEAFF.

Remarks on this clonotype: Compared with germline, one end of the junction differs, possibly owing to a read error. The chain is built from TRBV4-1 and TRBJ2-4, with no clear D. This CDR3 region has 17 residues. Germline CDR1 and CDR2: MGHRA and YSYEKL. CDR3 sequence (DNA): TGCGCCAGCAGCCAAGTCCCAGCCGGCGGATCCAAAAACGTTCAGTACTTC. Encoded protein: CASSQVPAGGSKNVQYF.

This sequence joins TRBV27 and TRBJ2-5; D uncertain. Looked up from germline, CDR1 is MNHEY and CDR2 is SMNVEV (reference sequence). Trimming took 1 base from V and 2 from J, leaving 11 bases between them. The CDR3 extends over 15 amino acids. CDR3 nucleotide sequence: TGTGCCAGCAGTTTATACTACGGACGACAAGAGACCCAGTACTTC. The encoded protein is CASSLYYGRQETQYF.

This clonotype showed up just a few times. The chain combines TRBV19 with TRBJ1-1; TRBD1 matches 9 bases. The CDR3 sequence is 13 residues long. V shed 10 bases, J shed 2 bases, and the junction held 5 bases outside the gene matches. Looked up from germline, CDR1 is LNHDA and CDR2 is SQIVND (reference sequence). CDR3 residues: CATLDRGNTEAFF. The CDR3 nucleotides read TGTGCCACCCTGGACAGGGGAAACACTGAAGCTTTCTTT.

The chain couples TRBV20-1 to TRBJ2-7; D may be TRBD2 (6 bases). CDR3 length equals 15 residues. The germline V and J ends were trimmed by 0 bases and 2 bases, with 14 bases remaining between them. The germline V gene has CDR1 DFQATT and CDR2 SNEGSKA (reference sequence). DNA for the CDR3: TGCAGTGCTAGAGATCTTCCGCGGGGAACCTACGAGCAGTACTTC. Its protein is CSARDLPRGTYEQYF.

Ten or more counts support this clonotype. This rearrangement joins TRBV7-2 to TRBJ2-7, with a weak D call TRBD2 (5 bases). Looked up from germline, CDR1 is SGHTA and CDR2 is FQGNSA. Trimming cost V 5 bases and J 3 bases, with 11 bases left between them. The CDR3 loop spans 13 amino acids. The CDR3 sequence: CASSLKRGYEQYF. DNA for the CDR3: TGTGCCAGCAGCCTCAAACGGGGCTACGAGCAGTACTTC.

This chain connects TRBV20-1 to TRBJ2-1, with 12 bases matching TRBD2. Germline V gives CDR1 DFQATT, CDR2 SNEGSKA (reference sequence). CDR3 length: 16 amino acids. Trimming cost V 2 bases and J 5 bases; bases outside gene matches: 7. CDR3 DNA: TGCAGTGCTAGATTCAAGCGGACTAGCGGGAACAATGAGCAGTTCTTC. This translates into CSARFKRTSGNNEQFF.

V gene TRBV2 combines with J gene TRBJ1-6; 7 bases fit TRBD1. Germline V lookup: CDR1 SNHLY, CDR2 FYNNEI. The CDR3 is 16 residues long. V gave up 8 bases and J gave up 5 bases; unmatched junction bases: 12. DNA of the CDR3: TGTGCCAGCTCACCTGCGGGAGGGGGCAATAATTCACCCCTCCACTTT. Translating gives CASSPAGGGNNSPLHF.

The rearrangement joins TRBV12-3 or TRBV12-4 to TRBJ2-1; 8 bases align to TRBD1. The CDR3 runs 15 residues. Trimming at V came to 3 bases and at J to 3 bases, leaving 4 bases not matched to a gene. DNA for the CDR3: TGTGCCAGCAGTTTCCAGGGGGCGGGCTACAATGAGCAGTTCTTC. Translation: CASSFQGAGYNEQFF.

This clonotype was counted at least ten times. The chain uses TRBV6-1 and TRBJ2-7, with 10 nucleotides matching TRBD1. CDR3 length: 14 amino acids. Unmatched junction bases numbered 6, after V lost 7 bases and J lost 3 bases. Germline loops: CDR1 MNHNS, CDR2 SASEGT. CDR3 DNA sequence: TGTGCCAGCAAACGACAGGGGGCATTCTACGAGCAGTACTTC. It is translated as CASKRQGAFYEQYF.

In this sample, this clonotype turned up a few times. The gene calls are TRBV12-3 or TRBV12-4 and TRBJ2-7, with TRBD1 matching over 7 bases. Trimming cost V 5 bases and J 3 bases; bases outside gene matches: 10. The CDR3 spans 15 residues. The CDR3 sequence is CASSPNQGVSYEQYF. CDR3 sequence (DNA): TGTGCCAGCAGTCCCAACCAGGGGGTCAGCTACGAGCAGTACTTC.

With respect to this clonotype: A read error is possible here, since a much larger clone lies one base away. The chain couples TRBV2 to TRBJ2-5; the match to TRBD2 covers 7 bases. The CDR3 has 16 amino acids. Germline CDR1 SNHLY, CDR2 FYNNEI. The V and J ends lost 1 base and 7 bases, in that order; junction bases with no gene match: 12. Here the CDR3 reads CASSEVRSGVRGTQYF. DNA for the CDR3: TGTGCCAGCAGTGAAGTTAGGAGCGGGGTAAGAGGGACCCAGTACTTC. The full variable domain, its missing parts supplied by reference TRBV2 and TRBJ2-5, is EPEVTQTPSHQVTQMGQEVILRCVPISNHLYFYWYRQILGQKVEFLVSFYNNEISEKSEIFDDQFSVERPDGSNFTLKIRSTKLEDSAMYFCASSEVRSGVRGTQYFGPGTRLLVL.

This chain uses TRBV11-1 with TRBJ2-1, with 11 bases aligning to TRBD2. This CDR3 has 20 amino acids. Germline lookup yields CDR1 SGHAT and CDR2 FQDESV (reference sequence). V was pared by 0 bases and J by 3 bases, with 13 bases of the junction left unmatched. CDR3 region: CASSLALVITSGRRYNEQFF. The CDR3 DNA reads as TGTGCCAGCAGCTTAGCGCTGGTTATAACTAGCGGGAGACGCTACAATGAGCAGTTCTTC.

The chain uses TRBV5-4 and TRBJ2-7; D remains unclear. Germline values: CDR1 SGHNT, CDR2 YYREEE (reference sequence). V was clipped by 4 bases and J by 2 bases, with 13 bases between them. The CDR3 loop spans 14 amino acids. The CDR3: CASSRAREAYEQYF. CDR3 bases: TGTGCCAGCAGCCGGGCCAGAGAAGCCTACGAGCAGTACTTC.

This clonotype showed up just a few times. The chain is built from TRBV4-1 and TRBJ2-3; D unresolved. CDR3 length: 16 residues. V was trimmed by 4 bases and J by 0 bases, leaving 14 bases between them. Looked up from germline, CDR1 is MGHRA and CDR2 is YSYEKL. This CDR3 reads CASSLLGSLSTDTQYF. CDR3 sequence (DNA): TGCGCCAGCAGCCTTCTCGGGTCCCTCAGCACAGATACGCAGTATTTT.